These 5 T cell receptor beta chains came from one sample sequenced in a study of cytomegalovirus exposure and HLA in healthy donors. The PCR used 60 Vbeta and 13 Jbeta primers. This table comes from immunoSEQ multiplex PCR, and its TCRdb copy is limited to in-frame clones, with some not included. The sample shows some 150,000 clones, approximately 79% of them seen only once. Sequenced: PBMCs. These TCRs come from a woman between 45 and 65 years old in good health and CMV-seropositive.

This clone was seen a single time. The chain joins TRBV9 to TRBJ2-7; D may be TRBD1 (6 bases). This CDR3 comprises 13 residues. Trimming left V 5 bases short and J 7 bases short, with 16 bases between. Germline values: CDR1 SGDLS, CDR2 YYNGEE. The DNA of the CDR3 is TGTGCCAGCAGGTACCCAGGCAGGGGAGAGCAGTACTTC. Protein: CASRYPGRGEQYF.

The rearrangement joins TRBV30 to TRBJ2-3, with 8 bases lining up with TRBD1. The CDR3 covers 18 residues. CDR1 is GTSNPN, CDR2 SVGIG, per germline (reference sequence). Losses at the gene ends were 4 bases for V and 0 bases for J; bases not matched to a gene: 15. Here the CDR3 reads CAWKRPGGDSPSTDTQYF. CDR3 bases: TGTGCCTGGAAACGGCCAGGGGGCGACTCGCCTAGCACAGATACGCAGTATTTT.

The chain employs TRBV15 and TRBJ1-5; D not certain. This CDR3 spans 17 amino acids. Trimming cost V 2 bases and J 3 bases, with 17 bases left between them. Germline V CDR1 and CDR2: LNHNV, YYDKDF (reference sequence). Here the CDR3 reads CATSRPDTFQPNQPQHF. Here the CDR3 DNA reads TGTGCCACCAGCAGACCTGACACCTTTCAACCCAATCAGCCCCAGCATTTT. The variable domain in full, with the rest retrieved from reference TRBV15 and TRBJ1-5, is DAMVIQNPRYQVTQFGKPVTLSCSQTLNHNVMYWYQQKSSQAPKLLFHYYDKDFNNEADTPDNFQSRRPNTSFCFLDIRSPGLGDTAMYLCATSRPDTFQPNQPQHFGDGTRLSIL.

The gene calls are TRBV28 and TRBJ2-5, with D uncertain. Trimming removed 3 bases at V and 2 bases at J, with 13 bases between. Germline V gives CDR1 MDHEN, CDR2 SYDVKM. CDR3 length: 15 residues. The CDR3 DNA sequence: TGTGCCAGCAGTTTTCGTTGGGCTCAACAAGAGACCCAGTACTTC. This codes for CASSFRWAQQETQYF.

The chain uses TRBV2 and TRBJ2-3; D is uncertain. Trimming removed 4 bases at V and 2 bases at J, with 10 bases between. The length of the CDR3 is 14 residues. Germline assignment: CDR1 SNHLY and CDR2 FYNNEI. The CDR3 here is CASSVRLNTDTQYF. DNA for the CDR3: TGTGCCAGCAGTGTTCGTCTAAACACAGATACGCAGTATTTT.